The present TCR beta chain was sequenced within a study of T cell repertoires in cytomegalovirus infection (dated by TCRdb to between 2017 and 2020). At the level of the whole study: Recently identified HLA-C-restricted CMV epitopes, whose presentation resists viral immunomodulation, were targeted by peptide stimulations together with well-studied HLA-B-restricted epitopes. Because public TCR beta signatures pointed to carriage of CMV infection together with the matching HLA type, the HLA type of each donor mattered for the analysis.

Sequencing relied on an Illumina HiSeq 1500. TCRdb handled the public reads itself, with Q25 trimming in fastp and clone calling in MiXCR, and kept productive beta chains. For every CDR3 protein sequence, its rows merge into one entry that carries the most common genes and DNA. Present in this sample are 65,000 to 85,000 distinct CDR3 sequences, about 26% of which were seen just once. Roughly three fifths of the sample comes from the top ten. A word on this clonotype: This clone's antigen is unknown. Base-call qualities are not available, and no considerably larger clone is one nucleotide away.

The germline V gene encodes CDR1 DFQATT and CDR2 SNEGSKA (reference sequence). The junction shows trimming of 3 bases on V and 3 bases on J, plus 12 bases between the germline ends. The CDR3 covers 13 residues, taking in both the cysteine and the phenylalanine. Only the CDR3 DNA is retained, 39 bases long and in frame from the first base. In the paper's terms, the treatment or condition label means: in vitro stimulation with specific CMV peptide epitopes to enrich CMV-specific T cells. The investigation overall reported the following: The ex vivo response was dominated by HLA-C-restricted CMV-specific TCR beta clonotypes, and the single most frequent clonotype in two of eight donors was supplied by these HLA-C-restricted clonotypes. Carriers of CMV infection plus the relevant HLA type were discriminated by the cumulative frequency of public TCR beta family members in the study cohort and in an independent approximately 360-donor cohort.

The chain is made from TRBV20-1 and TRBJ2-7; matching of 6 bases hints at TRBD2 as the D gene. Material: CD8+ T cells from cultured PBMCs, obtained from culture after CMV antigen stimulation. The sequence was collected from a human donor in good health (CMV status not recorded). Some clones in this sample may be carry-over from other donors' samples. The CDR3: CSARQGGDYEQYF. The nucleotide sequence reads as follows: TGCAGTGCTAGGCAGGGAGGAGACTACGAGCAGTACTTC.